The 21 T cell receptor beta chains below all came from one sample that was sequenced in a study of OX40 agonist ivuxolimab in advanced cancers. The repertoire was sequenced with immunoSEQ multiplex PCR; TCRdb's copy has only in-frame clones and lacks some. Of some 86,000 clones listed, less than 95% are singletons. This material consisted of CD4+ or CD8+ T cells sorted from blood, taken in a trial of the OX40 agonist ivuxolimab. The receptors were sampled from an adult with an advanced solid tumor such as melanoma, head and neck, liver or kidney cancer.

The rearrangement links TRBV2 to TRBJ1-5, with 8 bases lining up with TRBD1. V lost 3 bases and J lost 0; bases outside the gene matches: 7. This CDR3 has 17 amino acids. From germline, CDR1 is SNHLY and CDR2 FYNNEI. The CDR3 bases are TGTGCCAGCAGTGACGGGACAGGTCCCTATAGCAATCAGCCCCAGCATTTT. Translated, it gives CASSDGTGPYSNQPQHF.

The V gene is TRBV28, the J gene TRBJ2-3; 10 nucleotides line up with TRBD2. The length of the CDR3 is 15 residues. V trimming: 2 bases; J trimming: 1 base; junction bases outside the gene matches: 0. Germline V gene lookup returns CDR1 MDHEN and CDR2 SYDVKM. The CDR3: CASSLGTSGTDTQYF. The CDR3 DNA follows: TGTGCCAGCAGTTTAGGGACTAGCGGCACAGATACGCAGTATTTT. The full variable domain, rest sourced from reference TRBV28 and TRBJ2-3, is DVKVTQSSRYLVKRTGEKVFLECVQDMDHENMFWYRQDPGLGLRLIYFSYDVKMKEKGDIPEGYSVSREKKERFSLILESASTNQTSMYLCASSLGTSGTDTQYFGPGTRLTVL.

The V call is TRBV27, the J call TRBJ2-1; D ambiguous. Trimming left V 1 base short and J 5 bases short, with 9 bases between. Per the germline V gene, CDR1 is MNHEY and CDR2 is SMNVEV (reference sequence). There are 14 residues in the CDR3. CDR3 residues: CASSLFGPDNEQFF. As DNA, the CDR3 is TGTGCCAGCAGTTTATTTGGCCCCGACAATGAGCAGTTCTTC.

The chain has TRBV4-3 and TRBJ2-2; 8 bases line up with TRBD2. This CDR3 has 14 amino acids. Germline V gene lookup returns CDR1 LGHNA and CDR2 YSLEER. The J segment lost 4 bases and the V segment lost 6 bases, leaving 4 bases of the junction unmatched. The CDR3 sequence: CASRPGGVTGELFF. Here the CDR3 DNA reads TGCGCCAGCAGGCCGGGGGGGGTCACCGGGGAGCTGTTTTTT.

The chain employs TRBV11-2 and TRBJ2-1, with a weak D call TRBD1 (6 bases). Trimming removed 5 bases at V and 12 bases at J, with 17 bases between. The CDR3 loop spans 13 amino acids. Germline V CDR1 and CDR2: SGHAT, FQNNGV. This chain's CDR3 is CASSTVTGQRQFF. For the CDR3, the DNA is TGTGCCAGCAGCACGGTAACGGGACAAAGGCAGTTCTTC.

The chain has TRBV4-3 and TRBJ2-5, with D tentatively TRBD2 (5 bases). Per germline, CDR1 LGHNA and CDR2 YSLEER. V was clipped by 0 bases and J by 5 bases, with 10 bases between them. The length of the CDR3 is 14 residues. The DNA of the CDR3 is TGCGCCAGCAGCCAAGATCCGGTAGCGGAGACCCAGTACTTC. This codes for CASSQDPVAETQYF.

This chain connects TRBV6-5 to TRBJ2-2, with TRBD2 matching 9 bases. The CDR3 runs to 14 residues. Germline V lookup: CDR1 MNHEY, CDR2 SVGAGI. The trim removed 0 bases at V and 9 bases at J, leaving 2 bases unmatched. This CDR3 is CASSYSSGSRELFF. CDR3 DNA: TGTGCCAGCAGTTACTCTAGCGGGAGCAGGGAGCTGTTTTTT.

The CDR3 here is CASSPGTPHTEQYF. In DNA, the CDR3 is TGTGCCAGCAGCCCCGGGACTCCCCATACCGAGCAGTACTTC. The chain is built from TRBV7-9 and TRBJ2-7, with D maybe TRBD2 (6 bases). CDR1 and CDR2 from the germline V gene are SEHNR and FQNEAQ (reference sequence). V lost 5 bases and J lost 6, with 17 bases in between. This CDR3 comprises 14 residues.

The V and J genes are TRBV10-1 and TRBJ1-1; D ambiguous. This CDR3 has 14 amino acids. Trimming shortened V by 0 bases and J by 4 bases, and 9 bases separated the two germline ends. CDR1 and CDR2 (germline): WNHNN, SYGVQD (reference sequence). CDR3 coding DNA: TGCGCCAGCAGTGAGTCGGATCTGATCACTGAAGCTTTCTTT. Translation: CASSESDLITEAFF.

V and J are TRBV27 and TRBJ2-7; the D is unclear. The CDR3 has 11 amino acids. The V gene lost 3 bases and the J gene lost 3 bases, with 3 bases spanning the gap. Per the germline V gene, CDR1 is MNHEY and CDR2 is SMNVEV (reference sequence). The CDR3 loop reads CASSFVYEQYF. The CDR3 coding sequence is TGTGCCAGCAGTTTCGTCTACGAGCAGTACTTC.

This clone appeared a single time. This chain uses TRBV6-6 with TRBJ2-5, with D uncertain. Gene TRBJ2-7 matches the end of the DNA better, so the J call may be wrong. CDR1 is MNHNY, CDR2 SVGAGI, per germline (reference sequence). The CDR3 is 11 amino acids. Written as DNA, the CDR3 is TGTGCCAGCAGTTACTCCGGCGAGCAGTACTTC. As protein: CASSYSGEQYF.

J is TRBJ1-5 and V is TRBV7-9; D is undetermined. CDR1 SEHNR and CDR2 FQNEAQ come from the germline V gene (reference sequence). The CDR3 has 14 residues. Trimming stripped 5 bases from V and 0 bases from J, with 8 bases between. In nucleotides, the CDR3 is TGTGCCAGCAGCCTGACGGATAGCAATCAGCCCCAGCATTTT. Protein: CASSLTDSNQPQHF.

This rearrangement joins TRBV27 to TRBJ2-1, with unresolved D. V lost 4 bases and J 8 bases, leaving 3 bases between the germline ends. The germline CDR1 and CDR2 sequences are MNHEY and SMNVEV (reference sequence). The CDR3 runs to 10 residues. In DNA, the CDR3 is TGTGCCAGCAGTTCGCATGAGCAGTTCTTC. Residues: CASSSHEQFF.

The genes are TRBV6-5 and TRBJ2-1; D call uncertain. Germline V gives CDR1 MNHEY, CDR2 SVGAGI. The CDR3 is made up of 13 amino acids. Trimming took off 4 bases at V and 6 bases at J, with 10 bases between the two ends. In DNA form, the CDR3 reads TGTGCCAGCAGTTCATCGGCGTCCAATGAGCAGTTCTTC. It translates to CASSSSASNEQFF.

The chain has TRBV5-6 and TRBJ2-1; perhaps D is TRBD1 or TRBD2 (5 bases each). CDR1 SGHDT and CDR2 YYEEEE come from the germline V gene. V was shortened by 2 bases and J by 0 bases, with 9 bases between the two germline ends. CDR3 length equals 15 residues. The CDR3 DNA sequence: TGTGCCAGCAGCTTAGGGACCGCCTCCTACAATGAGCAGTTCTTC. As protein: CASSLGTASYNEQFF.

The genes are TRBV5-1 and TRBJ2-7; no reliable D call. Trimming pared 5 bases from V and 3 bases from J, leaving 3 bases between. Germline CDR1 and CDR2: SGHRS and YFSETQ. CDR3 length equals 10 residues. CDR3 in amino acids: CASSYYEQYF. DNA of the CDR3: TGCGCCAGCAGTTACTACGAGCAGTACTTC.

The rearrangement links TRBV5-4 to TRBJ2-3; 10 nucleotides agree with TRBD2. This CDR3 is 15 amino acids long. Germline V gene data show CDR1 as SGHNT and CDR2 as YYREEE (reference sequence). With 5 bases clipped from V and 4 bases from J, the junction kept 7 bases outside the gene matches. The CDR3 spells CASRSSGGAPDTQYF. The CDR3 DNA reads TGTGCCAGCAGATCGAGCGGGGGGGCCCCAGATACGCAGTATTTT.

This sequence joins TRBV28 and TRBJ2-1, with D hard to call. CDR1 is MDHEN, CDR2 SYDVKM, per germline. Trimming stripped 3 bases from V and 10 bases from J, with 10 bases between. CDR3 length: 12 amino acids. Here the CDR3 reads CASSFEAGEQFF. CDR3 sequence (DNA): TGTGCCAGCAGTTTTGAAGCAGGCGAGCAGTTCTTC.

This chain joins TRBV7-8 and TRBJ1-6; tentatively, D is TRBD1 (6 bases). V was cut by 8 bases and J by 8 bases, with 13 bases left in between. The CDR3 consists of 13 residues. Germline V gives CDR1 SGHVS, CDR2 FQNEAQ. The CDR3: CASAGVVDSPLHF. The CDR3, as DNA: TGTGCCAGCGCAGGGGTTGTGGATTCACCCCTCCACTTT. The full variable domain, its missing parts supplied by reference TRBV7-8 and TRBJ1-6, is GAGVSQSPRYKVAKRGQDVALRCDPISGHVSLFWYQQALGQGPEFLTYFQNEAQLDKSGLPSDRFFAERPEGSVSTLKIQRTQQEDSAVYLCASAGVVDSPLHFGNGTRLTVT.

The genes are TRBV19 and TRBJ1-1, with TRBD1 matching over 8 bases. Germline values: CDR1 LNHDA, CDR2 SQIVND (reference sequence). This CDR3 has 14 residues. Trimming cost V 5 bases and J 6 bases; bases outside gene matches: 8. CDR3 in DNA: TGTGCCAGTAGTTCAAGACAGGGGATTCCTGAAGCTTTCTTT. Translating gives CASSSRQGIPEAFF.

The chain is built from TRBV5-6 and TRBJ2-7; D is possibly TRBD1 (5 bases). The germline CDR1 and CDR2 sequences are SGHDT and YYEEEE. V lost 2 bases, J lost 1 base, and 10 bases lay in between. The CDR3 consists of 14 residues. CDR3 in DNA: TGTGCCAGCAGCTTCCGGACAAATTCCTACGAGCAGTACTTC. Amino acid sequence: CASSFRTNSYEQYF.